The 5 T cell receptor beta chains in this list originate from one sample, sequenced in a study of T cells in women clearing cervical HPV infection. TCRdb's table, derived via immunoSEQ multiplex PCR, lists solely in-frame clones and lacks some. Recorded for this sample: 15,000 to 20,000 clones. Sequenced input: blood buffy coat. These receptors all come from a woman aged 18 to 75 with a cervical HPV16 infection that either progressed to CIN3+ or cleared (not recorded which).

Considering frequency, this clone is medium-sized. The CDR3 end is not reached by the read, which stops 3 residues before it; the germline J gene fills it in. This rearrangement joins TRBV19 to TRBJ2-1; 7 positions agree with TRBD2. J gave up 7 bases and V 3 bases, and 12 bases lay outside the gene matches. CDR1 and CDR2 (germline): LNHDA, SQIVND (reference sequence). CDR3 length: 16 residues. CDR3 amino acids: CASSISERGPINEQFF. The covered CDR3 bases are TGTGCCAGTAGTATCTCGGAGCGGGGTCCAATAAATGAG.

As concerns this clone: Read coverage stops 3 residues before the CDR3 terminus; the germline J gene supplies the remainder. The identical CDR3 is also encoded by other nucleotide sequences in the sample. J is TRBJ2-7 and V is TRBV10-3, with TRBD1 matching 8 bases. V lost 10 bases, J lost 0 bases, and 8 bases stayed unmatched. Germline-derived CDR1 and CDR2 are ENHRY and SYGVKD. The CDR3 runs to 14 residues. The CDR3 spells CATSRTGPSYEQYF. The CDR3 DNA, read in part, is TGTGCCACGTCACGGACAGGGCCCTCCTACGAG.

Concerning this clone: The read terminates 3 residues ahead of where the CDR3 ends, so the germline J gene completes it. V usage is TRBV2 and J usage is TRBJ1-4, with TRBD1 as a possible D gene (5 bases). V lost 5 bases and J 8 bases, leaving 24 bases between the germline ends. The germline V gene has CDR1 SNHLY and CDR2 FYNNEI. This CDR3 is 17 amino acids long. The CDR3 protein is CASSLNEVQGLKEKLFF. The CDR3 DNA, read in part, is TGTGCCAGCAGTCTTAATGAAGTTCAGGGTTTAAAGGAAAAA. The variable domain in full, completed from reference TRBV2 and TRBJ1-4, reads EPEVTQTPSHQVTQMGQEVILRCVPISNHLYFYWYRQILGQKVEFLVSFYNNEISEKSEIFDDQFSVERPDGSNFTLKIRSTKLEDSAMYFCASSLNEVQGLKEKLFFGSGTQLSVL.

Turning to this clone: The observed sequence ends 3 residues before the CDR3 terminus, with the missing tail filled in from the germline J gene. The rearrangement uses TRBV7-3 and TRBJ2-1; D is ambiguous. Germline lookup yields CDR1 SGHTA and CDR2 FQGTGA. This CDR3 spans 15 amino acids. Trimming took 5 bases from V and 1 from J, leaving 12 bases between them. The covered CDR3 bases are TGTGCCAGCAGCCCCGCCCAAGCATCCTACAATGAG. Its translation: CASSPAQASYNE. The whole CDR3 sequence is CASSPAQASYNEQFF.

About this clone itself: The read halts 3 residues ahead of the CDR3 end, with the missing end drawn from the germline J gene. The chain uses TRBV6-4 and TRBJ1-2; 7 bases match TRBD1. From germline, CDR1 is MRHNA and CDR2 SNTAGT. This CDR3 spans 14 amino acids. Incomplete CDR3 DNA: TGTGCCAGCAGTCCCGGGACAGTGGGGAGAGGC. Protein product: CASSPGTVGRG. The full CDR3 reads CASSPGTVGRGYTF.